Listed below are T cell receptor beta chains from one sample, sequenced in a study of cytomegalovirus exposure and HLA in healthy donors. TCRdb's copy holds only in-frame clones and misses some; the assay was immunoSEQ multiplex PCR. The table has about 150,000 clones, over 60% seen once. The specimen was PBMCs. The receptors were sampled from a woman in her thirties or forties in good health and CMV-seronegative. The CDR3 runs from the conserved cysteine through the conserved F or W. The D gene is left open where the match is weak. The size entry is marked missing in some rows and otherwise reads once, few, many or a size class.

v_gene,abundance,d_gene,j_gene,CDR3nt,CDR3aa
TRBV10-3,NA,NA,TRBJ2-3,TGTGCCATCAGTGGGGACCGGAGGGATCCCACAGATACGCAGTATTTT,CAISGDRRDPTDTQYF
TRBV6-1,NA,NA,TRBJ2-3,TGTGCCAGCAGTGAAGGGCAGGGTGGGGCAGATACGCAGTATTTT,CASSEGQGGADTQYF
TRBV5-5,NA,TRBD1,TRBJ2-7,TGTGCCAGCAGCTCGATGGGACAGGGCTACGAGCAGTACTTC,CASSSMGQGYEQYF
TRBV21-1,NA,NA,TRBJ1-4,TGTGCCAGCAGCAAGAAGGGAGAACCGTTTTTT,CASSKKGEPFF
TRBV27,NA,NA,TRBJ1-1,TGTGCCAGCACCCAGACAGGAAGCTCTGAAGCTTTCTTT,CASTQTGSSEAFF
TRBV5-4,NA,NA,TRBJ1-4,TGTGCCAGCAGCTTGGAAGGGGGTAATGAAAAACTGTTTTTT,CASSLEGGNEKLFF
TRBV23-1,NA,NA,TRBJ2-7,TGCGCCAGAGGAGGGTGTCGCTACGAGCAGTACTTC,CARGGCRYEQYF
TRBV6-1,NA,NA,TRBJ2-2,TGTGCCAGCAGTAAGACTACAGACACCGGGGAGCTGTTTTTT,CASSKTTDTGELFF
TRBV21-1,NA,NA,TRBJ2-7,TGTGCCAGAACGGACAGGGGAGCCTACGAGCAGTACTTC,CARTDRGAYEQYF
TRBV2,NA,NA,TRBJ2-6,TGTGCCAGCACTCCCAGGGCAACTGGGGCCAACGTCCTGACTTTC,CASTPRATGANVLTF
TRBV29-1,few,TRBD1,TRBJ2-7,TGCAGCGTTGTTCCGCCGACAGGGATCTACGAGCAGTACTTC,CSVVPPTGIYEQYF
TRBV11-2,NA,NA,TRBJ1-5,TGTGCCAGCAGCTTAGTTTCACGGTCCCCCCAGCATTTT,CASSLVSRSPQHF
TRBV4-1,NA,NA,TRBJ1-2,TGCGCCAGCAGCCAAGCTGGGCCGGGAGGTTGGGGCTACACCTTC,CASSQAGPGGWGYTF
TRBV27,NA,NA,TRBJ1-5,TGTGCCAGCAGCCCTCGTAGACTCAGCAATCAGCCCCAGCATTTT,CASSPRRLSNQPQHF
TRBV6-4,few,NA,TRBJ2-1,TGTGCCAGCAGTGCTTCTAGCATCCATGAGCAGTTCTTC,CASSASSIHEQFF
TRBV6-4,NA,NA,TRBJ2-1,TGTGCCAGCAGTGTTTTAGCGGCCCAGAGGAACAATGAGCAGTTCTTC,CASSVLAAQRNNEQFF
TRBV9,NA,NA,TRBJ1-1,TGTGCCAGCAGAAAGCTAGGCCAAACTGAAGCTTTCTTT,CASRKLGQTEAFF
TRBV6-1,NA,NA,TRBJ2-5,TGTGCCAGCAGTGAGTTCGGCGCTGACTCGTACCAAGAGACCCAGTACTTC,CASSEFGADSYQETQYF
TRBV28,NA,NA,TRBJ1-1,TGTGCCAGCAGTTTGTTTGTGGGAGACACTGAAGCTTTCTTT,CASSLFVGDTEAFF